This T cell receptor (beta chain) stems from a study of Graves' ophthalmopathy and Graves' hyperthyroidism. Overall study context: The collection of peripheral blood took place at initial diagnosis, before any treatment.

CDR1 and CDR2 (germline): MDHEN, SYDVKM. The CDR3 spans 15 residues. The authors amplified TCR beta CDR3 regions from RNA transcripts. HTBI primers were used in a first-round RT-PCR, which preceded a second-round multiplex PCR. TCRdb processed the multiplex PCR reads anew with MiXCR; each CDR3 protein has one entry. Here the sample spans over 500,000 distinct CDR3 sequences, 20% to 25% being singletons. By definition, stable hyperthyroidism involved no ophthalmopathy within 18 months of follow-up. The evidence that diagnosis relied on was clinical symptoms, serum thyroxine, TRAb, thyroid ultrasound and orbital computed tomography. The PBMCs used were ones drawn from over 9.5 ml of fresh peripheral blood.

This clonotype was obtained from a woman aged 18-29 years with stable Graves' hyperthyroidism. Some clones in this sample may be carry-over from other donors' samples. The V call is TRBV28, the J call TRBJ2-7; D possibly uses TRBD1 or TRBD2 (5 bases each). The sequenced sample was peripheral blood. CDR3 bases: TGTGTACACTGGGGCGGTCCGAGGGGCTCCTACGAGCAGTACTTC. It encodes CVHWGGPRGSYEQYF.